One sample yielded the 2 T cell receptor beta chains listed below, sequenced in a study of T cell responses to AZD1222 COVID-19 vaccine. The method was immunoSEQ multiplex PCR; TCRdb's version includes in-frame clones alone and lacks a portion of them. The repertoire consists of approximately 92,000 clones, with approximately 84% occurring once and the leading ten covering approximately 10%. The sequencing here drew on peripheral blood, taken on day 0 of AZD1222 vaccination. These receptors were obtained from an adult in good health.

The CDR3 loop is CASSSGQGAISGYGYTF. The CDR3 DNA is TGCGCCAGCAGCTCGGGACAGGGGGCCATTAGCGGATATGGCTACACCTTC. The genes are TRBV5-1 and TRBJ1-2, with 12 positions matching TRBD1. The CDR3 extends over 17 amino acids. Germline-derived CDR1 and CDR2 are SGHRS and YFSETQ. V trimming: 3 bases; J trimming: 5 bases; junction bases outside the gene matches: 11.

CDR3 DNA sequence: TGTGCCAGCAGCTTGCTCCAGGGCGACGAGCAGTACTTC. Amino acids: CASSLLQGDEQYF. The chain links TRBV5-5 to TRBJ2-7; TRBD1 is a possible D gene (5 bases). Germline V gives CDR1 SGHKS, CDR2 YYEKEE (reference sequence). V dropped 1 base and J dropped 5 bases, with 10 bases sitting between them. This CDR3 region has 13 residues.